This paragraph reports one T cell receptor (beta chain). Profiled with immunoSEQ multiplex PCR; TCRdb holds only in-frame clones, not every one. The table includes 720,000 or so clones, 80% to 90% detected once. The sample comes from a study of shared T cell receptors in the human thymus. CDR1 is PRHDT and CDR2 is FYEKMQ in the germline V gene (reference sequence). This CDR3 is built from 13 residues. Trimming cost V 1 base and J 8 bases, with 11 bases left between them. The same data also contributed to another study, on human thymus T cells. As reported in that work: Corrective surgery for congenital heart defects was being performed on the healthy Finnish infants who served as donors. Thymic tissue was derived from resections collected during corrective heart surgery. Repertoires sampled from thymus and blood appeared biased in V and J gene usage. Related research found strongly overlapping thymic repertoires in unrelated individuals.

The rearrangement joins TRBV13 to TRBJ1-2, with D hard to call. This TCR was recovered from a girl under three years old with a congenital heart defect. Sequencing used thymocytes. The CDR3 loop is CASSLEREEGYTF. As DNA, the CDR3 is TGTGCCAGCAGCTTAGAGAGGGAGGAAGGCTACACCTTC.